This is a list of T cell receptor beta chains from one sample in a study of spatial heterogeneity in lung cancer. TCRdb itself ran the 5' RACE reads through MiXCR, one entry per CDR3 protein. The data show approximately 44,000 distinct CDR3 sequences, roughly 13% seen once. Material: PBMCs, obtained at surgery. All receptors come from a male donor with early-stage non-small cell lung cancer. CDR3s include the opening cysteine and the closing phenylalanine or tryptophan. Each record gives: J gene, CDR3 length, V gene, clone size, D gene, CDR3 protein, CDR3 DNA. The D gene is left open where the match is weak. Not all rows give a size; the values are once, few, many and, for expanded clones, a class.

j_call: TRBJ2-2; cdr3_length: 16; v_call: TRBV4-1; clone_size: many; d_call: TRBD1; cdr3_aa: CASSQDITGGPGELFF; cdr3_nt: TGCGCCAGCAGCCAAGATATCACAGGGGGTCCCGGGGAGCTGTTTTTT
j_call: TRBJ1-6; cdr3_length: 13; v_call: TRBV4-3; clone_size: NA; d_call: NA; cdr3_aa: CASRLTENSPLHF; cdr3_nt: TGCGCCAGCAGACTGACAGAAAATTCACCCCTCCACTTT
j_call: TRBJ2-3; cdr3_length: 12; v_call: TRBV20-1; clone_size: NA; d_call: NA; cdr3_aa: CSADGGADTQYF; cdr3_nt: TGCAGTGCTGATGGGGGAGCAGATACGCAGTATTTT
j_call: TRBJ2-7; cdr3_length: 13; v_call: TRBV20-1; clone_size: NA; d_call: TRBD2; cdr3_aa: CSVGLAQFPEQYF; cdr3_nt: TGCAGTGTTGGACTAGCGCAATTCCCCGAGCAGTACTTC
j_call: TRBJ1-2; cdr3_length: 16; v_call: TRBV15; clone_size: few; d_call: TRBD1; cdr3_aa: CATSEGQVLGNYGYTF; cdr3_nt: TGTGCCACCAGCGAAGGACAGGTTCTTGGGAACTATGGCTACACCTTC
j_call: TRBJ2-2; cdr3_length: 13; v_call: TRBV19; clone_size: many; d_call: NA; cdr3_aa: CATGQTNTGELFF; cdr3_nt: TGTGCCACAGGACAAACGAACACCGGGGAGCTGTTTTTT
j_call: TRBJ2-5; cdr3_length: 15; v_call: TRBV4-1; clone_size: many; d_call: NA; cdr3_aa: CASSQPGTHEETQYF; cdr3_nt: TGCGCCAGCAGCCAACCCGGAACGCACGAAGAGACCCAGTACTTC
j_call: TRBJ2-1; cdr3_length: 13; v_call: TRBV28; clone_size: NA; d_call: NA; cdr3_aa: CASGRPSHNEQFF; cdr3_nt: TGTGCCAGCGGGCGTCCAAGCCACAATGAGCAGTTCTTC
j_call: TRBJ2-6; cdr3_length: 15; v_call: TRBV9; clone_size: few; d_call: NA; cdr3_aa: CASVGKWQWANVLTF; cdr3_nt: TGTGCCAGCGTGGGAAAATGGCAGTGGGCCAACGTCCTGACTTTC
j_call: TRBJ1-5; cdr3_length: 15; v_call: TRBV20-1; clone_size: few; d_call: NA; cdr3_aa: CSARDPQGGGQPQHF; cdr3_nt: TGCAGTGCTAGAGACCCACAGGGAGGAGGGCAGCCCCAGCATTTT
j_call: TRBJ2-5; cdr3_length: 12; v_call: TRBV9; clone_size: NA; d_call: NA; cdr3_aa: CASSVAQGAQYF; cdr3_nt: TGTGCCAGCAGCGTAGCCCAAGGGGCCCAGTACTTC
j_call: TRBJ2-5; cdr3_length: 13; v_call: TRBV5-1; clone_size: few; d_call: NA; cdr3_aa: CASSLEGRETQYF; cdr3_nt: TGCGCCAGCAGCTTGGAAGGGAGAGAGACCCAGTACTTC
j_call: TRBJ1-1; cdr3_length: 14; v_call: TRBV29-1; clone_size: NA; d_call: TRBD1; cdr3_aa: CSVELGQGNAEAFF; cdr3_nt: TGCAGCGTTGAATTGGGACAGGGGAACGCTGAAGCTTTCTTT